This is a list of T cell receptor beta chains from one sample in a study of cytomegalovirus exposure and HLA in healthy donors. This table comes from immunoSEQ multiplex PCR, and its TCRdb copy is limited to in-frame clones, with some not included. The profile covers about 44,000 clones, with around 90% appearing a single time and about 8% taken by the ten largest. Sequencing was done on a sample of PBMCs. These receptors were collected from a woman between 40 and 55 years old in good health and CMV-seropositive. CDR3s include the opening cysteine and the closing phenylalanine or tryptophan. D genes are given only for firm matches. Expanded clones are given a class, and other clones once, few, many or no size at all.

clone_size	d_call	v_call	j_call	cdr3_aa	cdr3_nt
.	TRBD1	TRBV7-9	TRBJ1-1	CASSPGKDRGLTEAFF	TGTGCCAGCAGCCCTGGGAAGGACAGGGGGCTCACTGAAGCTTTCTTT
.	TRBD2	TRBV10-2	TRBJ2-3	CASSLSGGPEDTQYF	TGCGCCAGCAGTTTATCGGGGGGGCCGGAAGATACGCAGTATTTT
.	TRBD1	TRBV10-2	TRBJ1-2	CASSELDGQGEGYTF	TGCGCCAGCAGTGAGCTGGACGGACAGGGGGAGGGTTACACCTTC
.	TRBD2	TRBV5-4	TRBJ2-3	CASSLGAGLRADTQYF	TGTGCCAGCAGCTTGGGAGCGGGACTACGAGCAGATACGCAGTATTTT
once	TRBD2	TRBV28	TRBJ2-7	CASSLYLAGGNYEQYF	TGTGCCAGCAGTTTATATCTAGCGGGAGGTAACTACGAGCAGTACTTC
.	.	TRBV11-3	TRBJ1-2	CASSLELRVGGGYTF	TGTGCCAGCAGCTTAGAGCTCCGGGTGGGGGGGGGCTACACCTTC
.	TRBD1	TRBV15	TRBJ2-7	CATSRDSLAGQGHEQYF	TGTGCCACCAGCAGAGATTCTTTGGCGGGACAGGGGCACGAGCAGTACTTC
once	.	TRBV7-5	TRBJ2-5	CVRRRSWRRNQETQYF	TGTGTCAGAAGACGTTCTTGGAGGAGAAACCAAGAGACCCAGTACTTC
.	.	TRBV9	TRBJ2-3	CASSPGIAGTDTQYF	TGTGCCAGCAGCCCCGGGATCGCGGGGACAGATACGCAGTATTTT
.	.	TRBV6-1	TRBJ1-5	CASGLTRNQPQHF	TGTGCCAGCGGGTTGACACGCAATCAGCCCCAGCATTTT
.	TRBD2	TRBV6-5	TRBJ2-5	CASKIAGEAQYF	TGTGCCAGCAAAATCGCGGGGGAGGCCCAGTACTTC
few	.	TRBV6-5	TRBJ1-3	CASSEQGFSNTIYF	TGTGCCAGCAGTGAACAGGGTTTCTCGAACACCATATATTTT
.	TRBD1	TRBV11-2	TRBJ2-7	CASSLGQGQGKQYF	TGTGCCAGCAGCCTAGGACAGGGACAAGGAAAGCAGTACTTC
.	TRBD2	TRBV7-8	TRBJ2-3	CASSLSLAGITDTQYF	TGTGCCAGCAGCTTATCGCTAGCGGGGATCACAGATACGCAGTATTTT
once	TRBD2	TRBV7-2	TRBJ2-1	CASSLDSLAGGSMNEQFF	TGTGCCAGCAGCTTAGACAGCCTAGCGGGGGGTAGCATGAATGAGCAGTTCTTC
.	.	TRBV15	TRBJ1-5	CATSKDSRGQPQHF	TGTGCCACCAGCAAGGACTCTCGGGGTCAGCCCCAGCATTTT
.	TRBD1	TRBV19	TRBJ1-1	CASRRQGEGNTEAFF	TGTGCCAGTAGGAGACAGGGCGAGGGGAACACTGAAGCTTTCTTT
.	TRBD1	TRBV7-2	TRBJ2-7	CASSLDNDRANVEQYF	TGTGCCAGCAGCTTAGACAACGACAGGGCTAACGTCGAGCAGTACTTC
.	.	TRBV6-5	TRBJ2-2	CASSPYRLGELFF	TGTGCCAGCAGCCCTTACAGGCTCGGGGAGCTGTTTTTT
.	.	TRBV9	TRBJ2-3	CASKTDTDTQYF	TGTGCCAGCAAGACAGACACAGATACGCAGTATTTT
.	.	TRBV27	TRBJ2-2	CASRIAPGAAGELFF	TGTGCCAGCAGGATCGCTCCAGGGGCGGCCGGGGAGCTGTTTTTT
once	TRBD1	TRBV19	TRBJ1-3	CASVDRDTGNTIYF	TGTGCCAGCGTCGACAGGGATACTGGAAACACCATATATTTT
.	.	TRBV25-1	TRBJ2-5	CASSESGLTSPTQTQYF	TGTGCCAGCAGTGAATCAGGGCTGACATCCCCAACACAGACCCAGTACTTC
.	.	TRBV6-5	TRBJ2-1	CASSVTSHYNEQFF	TGTGCCAGCAGCGTTACTAGCCACTACAATGAGCAGTTCTTC
.	TRBD1	TRBV28	TRBJ2-4	CASTQNIKTGNIQYF	TGTGCCAGCACCCAAAATATAAAGACAGGGAACATTCAGTACTTC
few	.	TRBV7-7	TRBJ2-1	CASSLEEGDNEQFF	TGTGCTAGCAGCTTAGAGGAGGGAGACAATGAGCAGTTCTTC
.	.	TRBV14	TRBJ1-2	CASSHTGYPYGNYGYTF	TGTGCCAGCAGCCACACAGGGTACCCTTATGGGAACTATGGCTACACCTTC
.	.	TRBV19	TRBJ2-1	CASSIAPGSVYNEQFF	TGTGCCAGTAGTATAGCCCCCGGGAGCGTATACAATGAGCAGTTCTTC
.	.	TRBV9	TRBJ2-7	CASSVGGGTYEQYF	TGTGCCAGCAGCGTAGGGGGCGGAACCTACGAGCAGTACTTC
.	.	TRBV7-9	TRBJ1-6	CASSLLHNSPLHF	TGTGCCAGCAGCCTACTTCATAATTCACCCCTCCACTTT
.	.	TRBV6-1	TRBJ2-2	CAARDGLTTGELFF	TGTGCAGCCCGGGACGGACTAACCACCGGGGAGCTGTTTTTT
.	.	TRBV11-2	TRBJ2-7	CASSPGGSNEQYF	TGTGCCAGCAGCCCTGGGGGCAGCAACGAGCAGTACTTC
.	TRBD1	TRBV18	TRBJ1-4	CASSPQVQGAGEKLFF	TGTGCCAGCTCACCGCAAGTTCAGGGGGCTGGAGAAAAACTGTTTTTT
.	.	TRBV4-1	TRBJ2-5	CASSQDHVAGAQVGTQYF	TGCGCCAGCAGCCAAGATCATGTCGCGGGGGCTCAAGTAGGAACCCAGTACTTC
.	.	TRBV6-1	TRBJ2-1	CASREESSEQFF	TGTGCCAGCAGGGAGGAAAGTTCTGAGCAGTTCTTC
.	.	TRBV25-1	TRBJ1-2	CASRETGSSYGYTF	TGTGCCAGCCGAGAAACGGGTTCCTCCTATGGCTACACCTTC
.	.	TRBV9	TRBJ2-3	CASSFPTNHEDTDTQYF	TGTGCCAGCAGCTTCCCTACTAATCACGAGGACACAGATACGCAGTATTTT